A selection of T cell receptor beta chains follows, all from one sample in a study of PD-L1 blockade in urothelial cancer. Only in-frame clones appear in the TCRdb table, and some are missing; sequencing was by immunoSEQ multiplex PCR. The sample has 15,000 to 20,000 clones, around 91% seen once. Sequences were derived from PBMCs, sampled around atezolizumab (anti-PD-L1) treatment. All receptors derive from a man between 65 and 80 years old with urothelial cancer. The CDR3 runs from the conserved cysteine through the conserved F or W. The order of the fields is CDR3 protein, CDR3 DNA, D gene, J gene, V gene, clone size. The D gene is left open where the match is weak. Expanded clones get a size class; other rows say once, few or many, or leave the size out.

cdr3_aa: CASSLDRDYGYTF
cdr3_nt: TGTGCCAGCTCACTAGACAGGGACTATGGCTACACCTTC
d_call: TRBD1
j_call: TRBJ1-2
v_call: TRBV18
clone_size: NA

cdr3_aa: CASSVLQNSSYEQYF
cdr3_nt: TGTGCCAGCAGCGTCCTACAGAACAGTTCCTACGAGCAGTACTTC
d_call: NA
j_call: TRBJ2-7
v_call: TRBV25-1
clone_size: NA

cdr3_aa: CASSYQGPYYGYTF
cdr3_nt: TGTGCCAGCAGTTACCAGGGGCCTTACTATGGCTACACCTTC
d_call: NA
j_call: TRBJ1-2
v_call: TRBV27
clone_size: NA

cdr3_aa: CAAAIGAVYGYTF
cdr3_nt: TGCGCCGCCGCGATAGGAGCGGTTTATGGCTACACCTTC
d_call: NA
j_call: TRBJ1-2
v_call: TRBV10-1
clone_size: few

cdr3_aa: CASSLNVNEQFF
cdr3_nt: TGTGCCAGTAGTTTAAATGTCAATGAGCAGTTCTTC
d_call: NA
j_call: TRBJ2-1
v_call: TRBV19
clone_size: once

cdr3_aa: CASSYPRDRGGDEQFF
cdr3_nt: TGTGCCAGCAGTTACCCCCGGGACAGGGGGGGGGATGAGCAGTTCTTC
d_call: TRBD1
j_call: TRBJ2-1
v_call: TRBV6-5
clone_size: NA

cdr3_aa: CASSSTRGNQPQHF
cdr3_nt: TGTGCCAGTAGTAGCACCAGGGGGAATCAGCCCCAGCATTTT
d_call: TRBD1
j_call: TRBJ1-5
v_call: TRBV19
clone_size: NA

cdr3_aa: CASTPGFAYGYTF
cdr3_nt: TGTGCCAGTACCCCAGGGTTCGCCTATGGCTACACCTTC
d_call: NA
j_call: TRBJ1-2
v_call: TRBV19
clone_size: NA

cdr3_aa: CASSPGGGGGELFF
cdr3_nt: TGTGCCAGCTCACCAGGAGGGGGCGGCGGGGAGCTGTTTTTT
d_call: NA
j_call: TRBJ2-2
v_call: TRBV18
clone_size: NA

cdr3_aa: CASSDGQAQGAQYF
cdr3_nt: TGCGCCAGCAGCGATGGACAGGCCCAAGGGGCCCAGTACTTC
d_call: TRBD1
j_call: TRBJ2-5
v_call: TRBV5-1
clone_size: few

cdr3_aa: CASSIAGTGGYGYTF
cdr3_nt: TGTGCCAGTAGTATAGCCGGAACAGGGGGCTATGGCTACACCTTC
d_call: TRBD1
j_call: TRBJ1-2
v_call: TRBV19
clone_size: once

cdr3_aa: CAISGQGDGYTF
cdr3_nt: TGTGCCATCTCCGGACAGGGCGACGGCTACACCTTC
d_call: TRBD1
j_call: TRBJ1-2
v_call: TRBV10-3
clone_size: once

cdr3_aa: CASSPPLTGGGETQYF
cdr3_nt: TGTGCCAGCTCACCTCCCCTGACAGGGGGCGGAGAGACCCAGTACTTC
d_call: TRBD1
j_call: TRBJ2-5
v_call: TRBV18
clone_size: NA

cdr3_aa: CASSPPFAGNTEAFF
cdr3_nt: TGTGCCAGCAGTCCGCCCTTCGCGGGGAACACTGAAGCTTTCTTT
d_call: NA
j_call: TRBJ1-1
v_call: TRBV27
clone_size: NA

cdr3_aa: CATSDRQAPNEKLFF
cdr3_nt: TGTGCCACCAGCGACCGACAGGCCCCTAATGAAAAACTGTTTTTT
d_call: NA
j_call: TRBJ1-4
v_call: TRBV15
clone_size: NA

cdr3_aa: CASSAGSGGAVRELFF
cdr3_nt: TGCGCCAGCAGCGCGGGTAGCGGGGGGGCCGTCCGGGAGCTGTTTTTT
d_call: TRBD2
j_call: TRBJ2-2
v_call: TRBV5-1
clone_size: NA

cdr3_aa: CASSTGGGEVEQFF
cdr3_nt: TGTGCCAGCAGTACGGGCGGGGGGGAGGTTGAGCAGTTCTTC
d_call: TRBD2
j_call: TRBJ2-1
v_call: TRBV6-6
clone_size: NA

cdr3_aa: CASSYGQGINYGYTF
cdr3_nt: TGTGCCAGCAGCTACGGACAGGGGATCAACTATGGCTACACCTTC
d_call: TRBD1
j_call: TRBJ1-2
v_call: TRBV7-9
clone_size: NA

cdr3_aa: CASSKDLGGTPVGWPDTQYF
cdr3_nt: TGTGCCAGCAGCAAAGACCTTGGGGGGACTCCAGTTGGTTGGCCAGATACGCAGTATTTT
d_call: NA
j_call: TRBJ2-3
v_call: TRBV21-1
clone_size: large

cdr3_aa: CASTDRGRLTGELFF
cdr3_nt: TGTGCCAGCACTGACAGGGGAAGATTAACCGGGGAGCTGTTTTTT
d_call: TRBD1
j_call: TRBJ2-2
v_call: TRBV2
clone_size: NA

cdr3_aa: CASSLASGGYNEQFF
cdr3_nt: TGCGCCAGCAGCTTGGCCAGCGGGGGGTACAATGAGCAGTTCTTC
d_call: TRBD2
j_call: TRBJ2-1
v_call: TRBV5-1
clone_size: NA

cdr3_aa: CASSLFSTRQGGSPLHF
cdr3_nt: TGCGCCAGCAGCTTGTTTTCCACCCGACAGGGCGGTTCACCCCTCCACTTT
d_call: TRBD1
j_call: TRBJ1-6
v_call: TRBV5-1
clone_size: once

cdr3_aa: CASSFRGTYEQYF
cdr3_nt: TGTGCCAGCAGCTTCCGGGGAACCTACGAGCAGTACTTC
d_call: NA
j_call: TRBJ2-7
v_call: TRBV5-6
clone_size: NA

cdr3_aa: CASSSHLGRGETQYF
cdr3_nt: TGCGCCAGCAGCTCCCACCTGGGTAGGGGAGAGACCCAGTACTTC
d_call: NA
j_call: TRBJ2-5
v_call: TRBV5-1
clone_size: NA

cdr3_aa: CAISEAGSTNEKLFF
cdr3_nt: TGTGCCATCAGTGAAGCAGGCTCAACTAATGAAAAACTGTTTTTT
d_call: NA
j_call: TRBJ1-4
v_call: TRBV10-3
clone_size: NA

cdr3_aa: CASSQTTRTDNYGYTF
cdr3_nt: TGTGCCAGCAGCCAGACTACCCGGACCGACAACTATGGCTACACCTTC
d_call: NA
j_call: TRBJ1-2
v_call: TRBV5-5
clone_size: NA

cdr3_aa: CASSRQGTRPDTQYF
cdr3_nt: TGTGCCAGCTCACGGCAAGGGACTAGACCCGATACGCAGTATTTT
d_call: TRBD2
j_call: TRBJ2-3
v_call: TRBV18
clone_size: NA

cdr3_aa: CASSEGIPRRGFRTYNEQFF
cdr3_nt: TGTGCCAGCAGTGAAGGGATCCCCCGGCGAGGGTTTAGGACCTACAATGAGCAGTTCTTC
d_call: NA
j_call: TRBJ2-1
v_call: TRBV2
clone_size: NA

cdr3_aa: CASSYTGTKEETQYF
cdr3_nt: TGTGCCAGCAGCTACACCGGGACAAAGGAAGAGACCCAGTACTTC
d_call: NA
j_call: TRBJ2-5
v_call: TRBV7-6
clone_size: NA

cdr3_aa: CASKEGLHRPQHF
cdr3_nt: TGTGCCAGCAAAGAGGGACTTCATAGGCCCCAGCATTTT
d_call: NA
j_call: TRBJ1-5
v_call: TRBV6-5
clone_size: NA

cdr3_aa: CASSSGDTRTDTQYF
cdr3_nt: TGTGCCAGCAGCTCCGGGGACACCCGCACAGATACGCAGTATTTT
d_call: NA
j_call: TRBJ2-3
v_call: TRBV11-3
clone_size: NA